The T cell receptor beta chain under discussion was sequenced for a study of post-analysis software for immune sequencing data (dated by TCRdb to the mid-2010s). At the level of the whole study: Disease courses on record covered relapsing-remitting, secondary progressive and progressive-relapsing multiple sclerosis, though some patients had no subtype annotation. Patient repertoires were compared against ten to eleven previously published healthy control repertoires from donors aged roughly 6 to 27 years. A subset of samples was prepared in parallel using single-end sample barcoding, then pooled and co-amplified after Illumina adapter ligation.

To demonstrate the VDJtools post-analysis software, TCR beta repertoires were profiled from the peripheral blood of more than ten young patients with multiple sclerosis. The multiple sclerosis patients were children and adolescents between roughly 6 and 16 years of age. Beyond this particular receptor, the publication reports: Significantly lower normalized Chao1 diversity was found in multiple sclerosis patients than in controls, suggesting substantial peripheral T-cell clonal expansion. A handful of TRBV segments, including TRBV5-6, TRBV5-1 and TRBV20-1, were significantly more frequent in patients than controls. Strong co-clustering of samples prepared in the same batch was shown by direct clustering with F measure, prompting a batch-effect correction. The multiple sclerosis patient group was slightly younger than the control group.

The germline V gene encodes CDR1 SGHTA and CDR2 FQGTGA. A distance of 5 bases separates the germline ends of V and J, which lose 1 base and 2 bases respectively. Counted from cysteine to phenylalanine, this CDR3 has 13 amino acids. Only the CDR3 part of the read is kept: 39 bases, read in frame from the first base. Library creation used PCR. Sequencing instrument: Illumina HiSeq 2500. Unique molecular identifiers were incorporated into TCR beta cDNA libraries to reduce PCR and sequencing biases. Some 500,000 cDNA molecules were obtained for every 1 to 10 million input T cells, so each molecule roughly corresponded to one T cell. The same protocol used for the earlier healthy control dataset was applied to prepare and sequence the patient libraries. Within a given batch, samples were prepared together, multiplexed and sequenced on the same HiSeq lane. The paper's processing steps were these. MIGEC handled the raw barcoded reads, throwing out single-read molecular identifier groups before consensus assembly and CDR3 extraction. VDJtools was used for post-analysis of the clonotype tables, and diversity was normalized by down-sampling every dataset to the size of the smallest sample. Repertoire overlap clustering matched CDR3 amino acid but not nucleotide sequences to correct batch-related cross-sample contamination. Clones were called with MiXCR by TCRdb after fastp trimmed the public reads at Q25, and only in-frame beta chains were retained. A single entry per CDR3 protein holds the most common genes and DNA from its merged rows. It is TCRdb's table, rather than the study itself, that gives the V and J calls and clone size. This sample holds about 540,000 distinct CDR3 sequences; around a third were observed only once. The top ten constitute around 6.1% of the sample.

This clonotype was seen a handful of times. Which antigen it targets is not known. Within one base of it there is no much larger clone, and no base qualities were kept. The receptor chain draws on TRBV7-3 and TRBJ1-1, with no confidently assigned D gene. The sequence was obtained from a girl aged 2-17 years with multiple sclerosis. The sample consisted of blood. The CDR3: CASSLMDNTEAFF. DNA sequence: TGTGCCAGCAGCTTAATGGACAACACTGAAGCTTTCTTT.